This T cell receptor (beta chain) was captured by sequencing in a study of Ad26.COV2.S vaccination and SARS-CoV-2 variants. Overall study: The Ad26.COV2.S arm of the COV1001 trial was where the donor was placed. Participants got Ad26.COV2.S intramuscularly, once or twice 56 days apart. Notes on the study in general: Total T cell responses were possibly underestimated by TCR breadth and depth analyses.

As regards this clone: Antigen specificity is unknown.

Clones were read by immunoSEQ multiplex PCR, and TCRdb kept only the in-frame ones, dropping some. The repertoire has some 290,000 clones, 86% of them found once; the top ten carry 1.9%. Germline CDR1 is MGHRA and CDR2 is YSYEKL. The CDR3 loop spans 16 amino acids. Trimming removed 4 bases from V and 5 bases from J; junction bases left unmatched: 11. The treatment: roughly 20 received Ad26.COV2.S at low or high dose, single or two shots; roughly five received placebo; per-sample allocation not given. All samples were drawn on day 63, counting from the first vaccine or placebo injection. Vaccination employed an Ad26 vector expressing the Wuhan-strain SARS-CoV-2 spike.

V and J are TRBV4-1 and TRBJ2-5; 9 bases match TRBD1. This sequence was found in a person between 18 and 65 years old who received the Ad26.COV2.S COVID-19 vaccine or a placebo. This specimen consisted of peripheral blood, obtained in a trial of Ad26.COV2.S vaccine versus placebo. CDR3 residues: CASSPGTGRGRETQYF. The CDR3 coding sequence is TGCGCCAGCAGCCCGGGGACAGGGCGTGGGAGGGAGACCCAGTACTTC.